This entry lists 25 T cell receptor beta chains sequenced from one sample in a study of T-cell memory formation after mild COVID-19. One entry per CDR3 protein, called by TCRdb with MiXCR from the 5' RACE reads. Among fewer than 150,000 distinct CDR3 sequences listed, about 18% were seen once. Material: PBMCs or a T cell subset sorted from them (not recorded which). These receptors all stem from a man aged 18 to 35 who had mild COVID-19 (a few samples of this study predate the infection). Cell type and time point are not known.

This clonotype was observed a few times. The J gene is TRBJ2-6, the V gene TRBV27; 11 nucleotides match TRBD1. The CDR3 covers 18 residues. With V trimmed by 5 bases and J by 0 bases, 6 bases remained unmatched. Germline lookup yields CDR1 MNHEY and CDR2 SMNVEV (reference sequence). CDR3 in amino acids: CASSPSGTGGSGANVLTF. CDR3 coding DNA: TGTGCCAGCAGTCCTTCCGGGACAGGGGGCTCTGGGGCCAACGTCCTGACTTTC. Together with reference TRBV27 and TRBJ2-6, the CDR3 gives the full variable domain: EAQVTQNPRYLITVTGKKLTVTCSQNMNHEYMSWYRQDPGLGLRQIYYSMNVEVTDKGDVPEGYKVSRKEKRNFPLILESPSPNQTSLYFCASSPSGTGGSGANVLTFGAGSRLTVL.

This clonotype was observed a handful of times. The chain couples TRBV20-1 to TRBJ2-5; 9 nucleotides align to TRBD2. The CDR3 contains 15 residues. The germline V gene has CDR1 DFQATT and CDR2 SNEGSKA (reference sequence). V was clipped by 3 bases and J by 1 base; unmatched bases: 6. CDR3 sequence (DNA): TGCAGTGCTAGCCCTGCGGGGGGGCTCCAAGAGACCCAGTACTTC. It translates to CSASPAGGLQETQYF.

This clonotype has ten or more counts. CDR3 residues: CASSSDSGGGYNEQFF. CDR3 bases: TGCGCCAGCAGCTCTGACTCAGGGGGGGGCTACAATGAGCAGTTCTTC. This chain uses TRBV5-1 with TRBJ2-1; either TRBD1 or TRBD2 may fit D (7 bases each). The CDR3 contains 16 residues. V was shortened by 3 bases and J by 3 bases, with 16 bases between the two germline ends. Germline V gene data show CDR1 as SGHRS and CDR2 as YFSETQ.

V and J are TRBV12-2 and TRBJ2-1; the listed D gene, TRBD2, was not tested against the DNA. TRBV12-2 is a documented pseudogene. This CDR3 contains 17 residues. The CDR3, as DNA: TGTGCAAGTCGCACCAGGTCGACCACTCCCCACTACAATGAGCAGTTCTTC. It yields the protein CASRTRSTTPHYNEQFF.

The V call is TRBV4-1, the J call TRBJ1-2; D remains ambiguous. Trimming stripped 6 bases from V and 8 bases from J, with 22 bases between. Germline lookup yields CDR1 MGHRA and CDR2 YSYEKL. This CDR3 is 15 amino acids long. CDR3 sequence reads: CASRPPGPDFSGYTF. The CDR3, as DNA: TGCGCCAGCAGGCCTCCGGGCCCTGATTTCTCGGGCTACACCTTC.

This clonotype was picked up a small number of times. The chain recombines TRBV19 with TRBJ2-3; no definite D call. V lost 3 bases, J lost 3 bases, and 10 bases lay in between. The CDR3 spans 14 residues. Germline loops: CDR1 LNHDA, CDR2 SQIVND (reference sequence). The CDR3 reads CASSMKARTDTQYF. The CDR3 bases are TGTGCCAGTAGTATGAAGGCGCGGACAGATACGCAGTATTTT.

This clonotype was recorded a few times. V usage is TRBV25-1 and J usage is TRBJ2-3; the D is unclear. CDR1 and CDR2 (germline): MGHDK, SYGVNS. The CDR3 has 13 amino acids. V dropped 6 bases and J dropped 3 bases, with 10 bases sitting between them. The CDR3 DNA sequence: TGTGCCAGCAGCGTCTCTGGTACAGATACGCAGTATTTT. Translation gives CASSVSGTDTQYF. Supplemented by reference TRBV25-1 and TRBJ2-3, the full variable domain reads EADIYQTPRYLVIGTGKKITLECSQTMGHDKMYWYQQDPGMELHLIHYSYGVNSTEKGDLSSESTVSRIRTEHFPLTLESARPSHTSQYLCASSVSGTDTQYFGPGTRLTVL.

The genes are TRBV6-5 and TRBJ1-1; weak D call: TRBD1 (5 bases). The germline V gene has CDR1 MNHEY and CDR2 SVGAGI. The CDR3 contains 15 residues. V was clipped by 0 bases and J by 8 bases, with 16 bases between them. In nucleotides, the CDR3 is TGTGCCAGCAGTTACTCGGGGCAGGGCCCCTACGAAGCTTTCTTT. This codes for CASSYSGQGPYEAFF.

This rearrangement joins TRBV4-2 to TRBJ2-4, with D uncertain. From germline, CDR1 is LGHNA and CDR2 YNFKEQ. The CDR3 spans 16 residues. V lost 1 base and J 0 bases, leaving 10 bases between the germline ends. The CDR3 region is CASSQGVGLAKNIQYF. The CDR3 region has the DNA TGTGCCAGCAGCCAAGGGGTAGGCCTAGCCAAAAACATTCAGTACTTC.

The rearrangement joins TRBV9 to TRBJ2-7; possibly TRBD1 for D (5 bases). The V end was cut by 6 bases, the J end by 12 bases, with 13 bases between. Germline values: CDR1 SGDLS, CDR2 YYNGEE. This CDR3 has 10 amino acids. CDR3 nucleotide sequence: TGTGCCAGCACCCGCCAGGGTAGGTACGTC. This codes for CASTRQGRYV.

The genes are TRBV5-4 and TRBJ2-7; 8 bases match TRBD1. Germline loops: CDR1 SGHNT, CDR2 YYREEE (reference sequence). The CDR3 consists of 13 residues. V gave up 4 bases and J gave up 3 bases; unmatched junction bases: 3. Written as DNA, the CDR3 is TGTGCCAGCAGCAGGGGGACAGGCTACGAGCAGTACGTC. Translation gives CASSRGTGYEQYV.

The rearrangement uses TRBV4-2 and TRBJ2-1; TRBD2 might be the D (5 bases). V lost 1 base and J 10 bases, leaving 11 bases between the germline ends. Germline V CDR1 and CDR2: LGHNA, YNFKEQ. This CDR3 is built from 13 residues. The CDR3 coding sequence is TGTGCCAGCAGCCAAGCGGAGGTAGGAGAGCAGTTCTTC. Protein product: CASSQAEVGEQFF.

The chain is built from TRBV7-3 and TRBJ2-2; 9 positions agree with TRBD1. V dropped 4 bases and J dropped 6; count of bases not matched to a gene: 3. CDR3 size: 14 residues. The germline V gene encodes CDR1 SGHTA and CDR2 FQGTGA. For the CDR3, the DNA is TGTGCCAGCAGCTCCCGGGACAGGGCCGGGGAGCTGTTTTTT. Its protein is CASSSRDRAGELFF.

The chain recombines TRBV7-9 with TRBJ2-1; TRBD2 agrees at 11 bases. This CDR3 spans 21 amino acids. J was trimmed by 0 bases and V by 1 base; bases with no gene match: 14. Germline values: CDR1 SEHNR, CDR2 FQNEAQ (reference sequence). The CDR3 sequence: CASSLGAWTSGRTSSYNEQFF. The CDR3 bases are TGTGCCAGCAGCTTAGGAGCTTGGACTAGCGGGCGTACTTCCTCCTACAATGAGCAGTTCTTC.

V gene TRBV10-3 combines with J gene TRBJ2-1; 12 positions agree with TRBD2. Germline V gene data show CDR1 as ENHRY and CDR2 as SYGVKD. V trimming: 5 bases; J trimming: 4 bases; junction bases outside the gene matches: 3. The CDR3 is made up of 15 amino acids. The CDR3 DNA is TGTGCCATCAGTAGGACTAGCGGGGTTTACAATGAGCAGTTCTTC. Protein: CAISRTSGVYNEQFF.

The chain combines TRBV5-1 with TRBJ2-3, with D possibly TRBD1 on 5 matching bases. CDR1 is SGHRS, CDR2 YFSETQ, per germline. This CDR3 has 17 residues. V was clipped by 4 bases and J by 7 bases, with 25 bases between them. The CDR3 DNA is TGCGCCAGCAGCCCCCAAGGGGCCAGCCGAGGAGCTAATACGCAGTATTTT. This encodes CASSPQGASRGANTQYF.

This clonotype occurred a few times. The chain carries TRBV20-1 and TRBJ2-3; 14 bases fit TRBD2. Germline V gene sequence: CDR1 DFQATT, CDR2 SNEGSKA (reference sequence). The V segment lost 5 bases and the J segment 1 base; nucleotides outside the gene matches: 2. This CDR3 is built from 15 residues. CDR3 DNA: TGCAGTGCTGCGGGACTAGCGGGGGGCACAGATACGCAGTATTTT. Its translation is CSAAGLAGGTDTQYF.

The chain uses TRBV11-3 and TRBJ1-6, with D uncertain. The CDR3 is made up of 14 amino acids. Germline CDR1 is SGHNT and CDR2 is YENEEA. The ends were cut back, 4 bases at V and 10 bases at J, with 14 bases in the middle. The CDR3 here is CASSSGLEGSPLHF. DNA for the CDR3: TGTGCCAGCAGCTCCGGACTGGAGGGATCACCCCTCCACTTT.

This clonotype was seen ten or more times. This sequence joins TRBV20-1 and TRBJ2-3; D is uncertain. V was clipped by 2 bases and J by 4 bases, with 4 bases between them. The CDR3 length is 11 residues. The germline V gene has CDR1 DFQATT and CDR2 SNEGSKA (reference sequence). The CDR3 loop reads CSARRPDTQYF. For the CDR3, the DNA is TGCAGTGCTAGACGACCAGATACGCAGTATTTT.

As DNA, the CDR3 is TGTGCCAGCAGCTTAGCGACAGAAGAAGCTTTCTTT. Residues: CASSLATEEAFF. This chain connects TRBV7-2 to TRBJ1-1; D may be TRBD1 (5 bases). The CDR3 totals 12 residues. V dropped 0 bases and J dropped 8 bases, with 7 bases sitting between them. Germline V lookup: CDR1 SGHTA, CDR2 FQGNSA.

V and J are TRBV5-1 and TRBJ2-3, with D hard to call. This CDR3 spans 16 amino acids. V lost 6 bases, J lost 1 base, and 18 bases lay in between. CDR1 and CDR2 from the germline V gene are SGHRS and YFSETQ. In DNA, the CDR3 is TGCGCCAGCACCCCTCTGACTTCCCCGGGCACAGATACGCAGTATTTT. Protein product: CASTPLTSPGTDTQYF.

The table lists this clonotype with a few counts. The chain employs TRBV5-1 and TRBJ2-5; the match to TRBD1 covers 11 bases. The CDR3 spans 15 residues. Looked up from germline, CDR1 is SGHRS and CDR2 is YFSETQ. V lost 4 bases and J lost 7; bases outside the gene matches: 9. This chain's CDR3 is CASSLDRGLLGTQYF. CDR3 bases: TGCGCCAGCAGCCTGGACAGGGGGCTTTTAGGGACCCAGTACTTC.

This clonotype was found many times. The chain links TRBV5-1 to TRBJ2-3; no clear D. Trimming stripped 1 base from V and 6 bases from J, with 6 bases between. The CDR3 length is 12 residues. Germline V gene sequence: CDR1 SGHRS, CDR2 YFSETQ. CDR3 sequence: CASSLLGDTQYF. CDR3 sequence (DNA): TGCGCCAGCAGCTTGTTGGGGGATACGCAGTATTTT. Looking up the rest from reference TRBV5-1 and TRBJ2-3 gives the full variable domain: KAGVTQTPRYLIKTRGQQVTLSCSPISGHRSVSWYQQTPGQGLQFLFEYFSETQRNKGNFPGRFSGRQFSNSRSEMNVSTLELGDSALYLCASSLLGDTQYFGPGTRLTVL.

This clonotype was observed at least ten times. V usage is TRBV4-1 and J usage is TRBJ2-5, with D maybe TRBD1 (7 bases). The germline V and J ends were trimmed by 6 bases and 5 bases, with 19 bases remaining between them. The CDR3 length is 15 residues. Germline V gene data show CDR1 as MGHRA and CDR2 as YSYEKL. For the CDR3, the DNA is TGCGCCAGCAGAGGGGTGACAGGGAGGCTTGAGACCCAGTACTTC. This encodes CASRGVTGRLETQYF.

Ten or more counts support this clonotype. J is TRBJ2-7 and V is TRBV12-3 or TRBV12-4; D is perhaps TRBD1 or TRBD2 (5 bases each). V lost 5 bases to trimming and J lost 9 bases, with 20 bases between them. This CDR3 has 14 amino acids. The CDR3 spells CASSPGTVPKGQYF. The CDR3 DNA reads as TGTGCCAGCAGTCCCGGGACGGTTCCTAAGGGGCAGTACTTC.